This T cell receptor beta chain came from a study of cytomegalovirus exposure and HLA in healthy donors. Germline CDR1 and CDR2: MNHEY and SMNVEV (reference sequence). This CDR3 contains 15 residues. The germline V and J ends were trimmed by 3 bases and 3 bases, with 12 bases remaining between them. Study findings and constraints: A classifier reportedly called cytomegalovirus status with high sensitivity and specificity.

Notes on this clone: Its antigen is still unknown.

The study ran its PCR with 60 Vbeta and 13 Jbeta primers. Only in-frame clones appear in the TCRdb table, and some are missing; sequencing was by immunoSEQ multiplex PCR. In the table there are about 100,000 clones, 60% to 75% of which are singletons. This receptor was taken from a woman aged 40-49 years in good health and CMV-seronegative. The sequenced material came from PBMCs. V usage is TRBV27 and J usage is TRBJ1-5; TRBD1 might be the D (6 bases). DNA for the CDR3: TGTGCCAGCAGTTTCGGCAGGGGTCCCAATCAGCCCCAGCATTTT. Its translation: CASSFGRGPNQPQHF.